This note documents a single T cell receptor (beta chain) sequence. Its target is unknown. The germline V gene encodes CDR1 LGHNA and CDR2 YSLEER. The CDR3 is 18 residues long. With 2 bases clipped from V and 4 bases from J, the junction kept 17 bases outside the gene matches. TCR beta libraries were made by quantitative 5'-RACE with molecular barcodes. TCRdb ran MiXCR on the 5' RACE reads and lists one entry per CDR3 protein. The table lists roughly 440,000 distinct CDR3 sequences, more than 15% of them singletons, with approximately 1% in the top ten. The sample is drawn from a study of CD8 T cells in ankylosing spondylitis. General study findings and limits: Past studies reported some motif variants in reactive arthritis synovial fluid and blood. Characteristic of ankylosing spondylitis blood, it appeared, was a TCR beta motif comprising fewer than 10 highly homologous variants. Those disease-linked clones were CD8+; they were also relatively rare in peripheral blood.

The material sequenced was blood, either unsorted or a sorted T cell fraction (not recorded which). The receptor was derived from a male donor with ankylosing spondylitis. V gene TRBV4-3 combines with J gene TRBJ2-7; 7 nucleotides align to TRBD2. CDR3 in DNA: TGCGCCAGCAGCCAAAAGTTCGGTGCGGGAGTCGGGGTTTACGAGCAGTACTTC. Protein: CASSQKFGAGVGVYEQYF.